Sequencing of this TCR beta chain was carried out in a study of shared clonotypes between healthy human individuals. As for the study in general: Two women and three men aged 18 to 49 served as donors. Each donor's CD4 naive and CD4 memory cells filled three plates apiece, CD8 naive two, and CD8 memory one.

Assay used: immunoSEQ multiplex PCR; TCRdb lists only in-frame clones, some missing. The data contain roughly 850,000 clones, around 96% of them singletons. Trimming removed 1 base from V and 8 bases from J; junction bases left unmatched: 7. Germline V gives CDR1 SGHVS, CDR2 FNYEAQ. The CDR3 is 15 amino acids. CD45RO-negative, CCR7-selected cells formed the naive CD8 fraction, which excluded terminally differentiated effector memory CD45RA+ cells. This chain links TRBV7-6 with TRBJ1-4, with 7 positions matching TRBD1. Sample: naive CD8+ T cells sorted from blood. The sequence came from a man in his thirties or forties in good health. The CDR3 sequence: CASSLDRGLGEKLFF. DNA for the CDR3: TGTGCCAGCAGCTTAGATAGGGGGCTTGGGGAAAAACTGTTTTTT.